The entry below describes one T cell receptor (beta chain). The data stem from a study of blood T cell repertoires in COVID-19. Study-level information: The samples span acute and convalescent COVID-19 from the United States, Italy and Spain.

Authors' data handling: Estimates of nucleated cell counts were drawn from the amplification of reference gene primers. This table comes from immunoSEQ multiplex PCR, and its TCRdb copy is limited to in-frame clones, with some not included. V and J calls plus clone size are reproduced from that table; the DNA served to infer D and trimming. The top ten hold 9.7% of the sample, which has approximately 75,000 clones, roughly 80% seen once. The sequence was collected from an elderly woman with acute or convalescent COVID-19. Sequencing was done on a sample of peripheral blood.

CDR3 DNA sequence: TGTGCCAGCAGTGTTGAGGGAAATAATTTTGGCTACACCTTC. Translation: CASSVEGNNFGYTF. V is TRBV2 and J is TRBJ1-2, with unresolved D. V dropped 4 bases and J dropped 7 bases, with 16 bases sitting between them. Germline assignment: CDR1 SNHLY and CDR2 FYNNEI. The CDR3 runs to 14 residues.